The 10 T cell receptor beta chains below all came from one sample that was sequenced in a study of blood T cell repertoires in COVID-19. Clones were sequenced by immunoSEQ multiplex PCR, and TCRdb holds only the in-frame ones, with some missing. Of under 300,000 clones listed, roughly 85% are singletons. Source material: peripheral blood. These receptors all stem from a man between 60 and 70 years old who had recovered from COVID-19.

This chain joins TRBV6-5 and TRBJ2-3; D unclear. The germline V gene has CDR1 MNHEY and CDR2 SVGAGI. The CDR3 is made up of 15 amino acids. Trimming left V 10 bases short and J 0 bases short, with 17 bases between. Here the CDR3 reads CATRLAVSSTDTQYF. CDR3 bases: TGTGCCACCCGGCTGGCGGTATCTAGCACAGATACGCAGTATTTT.

This clone was picked up one time. This chain uses TRBV20-1 with TRBJ2-1; 12 positions match TRBD2. J lost 0 bases, V lost 3 bases, and 3 bases had no gene match. CDR3 size: 16 residues. From germline, CDR1 is DFQATT and CDR2 SNEGSKA (reference sequence). In DNA, the CDR3 is TGCAGTGCTAGTAGACTAGCGGGGGCCTCCTACAATGAGCAGTTCTTC. Protein product: CSASRLAGASYNEQFF.

This chain connects TRBV6-5 to TRBJ2-5; 7 positions agree with TRBD1. The CDR3 covers 15 residues. V was clipped by 7 bases and J by 5 bases; unmatched bases: 13. CDR1 is MNHEY and CDR2 is SVGAGI in the germline V gene. The DNA for the CDR3 is TGTGCCAGCATAGGACAGGCATCCCTCAGGGAGACCCAGTACTTC. Protein sequence: CASIGQASLRETQYF.

The V and J genes are TRBV11-3 and TRBJ2-1; 7 positions match TRBD1. The CDR3 runs to 14 residues. Germline CDR1 reads SGHNT; CDR2 reads YENEEA. Trimming at V came to 5 bases and at J to 6 bases, leaving 7 bases not matched to a gene. The CDR3 loop reads CASSHGTVSNEQFF. DNA of the CDR3: TGTGCCAGCAGCCACGGGACAGTTTCCAATGAGCAGTTCTTC. Full variable domain (missing parts from reference TRBV11-3 and TRBJ2-1): EAGVVQSPRYKIIEKKQPVAFWCNPISGHNTLYWYLQNLGQGPELLIRYENEEAVDDSQLPKDRFSAERLKGVDSTLKIQPAELGDSAVYLCASSHGTVSNEQFFGPGTRLTVL.

The CDR3 loop is CASSESLPPHNEQFF. In DNA, the CDR3 is TGTGCCAGCAGTGAATCACTTCCGCCCCACAATGAGCAGTTCTTC. The chain has TRBV25-1 and TRBJ2-1; no clear D gene. The CDR3 loop spans 15 amino acids. The V and J ends lost 1 base and 5 bases respectively, with 12 bases between them. Per germline, CDR1 MGHDK and CDR2 SYGVNS.

J is TRBJ1-5 and V is TRBV30; D is unresolved. The CDR3 loop spans 14 amino acids. CDR1 and CDR2 (germline): GTSNPN, SVGIG (reference sequence). With 0 bases removed from V and 7 bases from J, the gap between germline ends came to 13 bases. The CDR3 DNA reads as TGTGCCTGGAGTGTAACGGGTCGGGGACAGCCCCAGCATTTT. Encoded protein: CAWSVTGRGQPQHF.

This rearrangement joins TRBV5-1 to TRBJ2-3; D possibly corresponds to TRBD1 (6 bases). V was clipped by 4 bases and J by 2 bases, with 8 bases between them. The CDR3 extends over 13 amino acids. Germline V gene sequence: CDR1 SGHRS, CDR2 YFSETQ. Written as DNA, the CDR3 is TGCGCCAGCAGCAGGGACAACACAGATACGCAGTATTTT. This codes for CASSRDNTDTQYF. Variable domain in full (rest from reference TRBV5-1 and TRBJ2-3): KAGVTQTPRYLIKTRGQQVTLSCSPISGHRSVSWYQQTPGQGLQFLFEYFSETQRNKGNFPGRFSGRQFSNSRSEMNVSTLELGDSALYLCASSRDNTDTQYFGPGTRLTVL.

The V and J genes are TRBV27 and TRBJ2-1; TRBD1 aligns across 9 bases. The junction had 14 bases not matched to a gene; V was cut back by 5 bases and J by 9 bases. The CDR3 spans 16 residues. Looked up from germline, CDR1 is MNHEY and CDR2 is SMNVEV (reference sequence). The CDR3, as DNA: TGTGCCAGCAGTCGCCAGACCGGGACAGGGCATGCTGAGCAGTTCTTC. This gives the protein CASSRQTGTGHAEQFF.

The genes are TRBV28 and TRBJ2-7; 7 positions agree with TRBD1. Germline trimming cut 2 bases from V and 5 bases from J; bases unmatched to any gene: 3. Germline V lookup: CDR1 MDHEN, CDR2 SYDVKM. The CDR3 runs 13 residues. CDR3 nucleotides: TGTGCCAGCAGTTTAGACAGGGTTAACGAGCAGTACTTC. Encoded protein: CASSLDRVNEQYF.

This chain links TRBV19 with TRBJ2-7; D may be TRBD1 (5 bases). Trimming removed 5 bases at V and 1 base at J, with 12 bases between. Germline V CDR1 and CDR2: LNHDA, SQIVND (reference sequence). The CDR3 is 14 amino acids. The CDR3 DNA sequence: TGTGCCAGTAGTCGGTCGGCAGGGTCCTACGAGCAGTACTTC. Translated, it gives CASSRSAGSYEQYF.